The clone carrying this TCR beta chain was detected ten times or more. The antigen remains undetermined. All TCR cDNA molecules were individually tagged with a unique molecular identifier. TCRdb itself ran the 5' RACE reads through MiXCR, one entry per CDR3 protein. The table records about 6,300 distinct CDR3 sequences, 1.3% of them present only once. This sample is part of a study of spatial heterogeneity in lung cancer. Across the study: Every unique TCR and UMI combination, on average, appeared more than ten times in raw reads. Study observations and caveats: Counts that tracked tumor mutation counts were those of expanded intratumoral alpha and beta TCRs.

Indicated time point: sample taken at primary tumor resection. The CDR3 is 14 residues long. V dropped 5 bases and J dropped 5; count of bases not matched to a gene: 6. Germline V gene sequence: CDR1 SGHTA, CDR2 FQGNSA. The TCR was taken from a male donor with early-stage non-small cell lung cancer. Here the sequenced sample was lung tumor tissue, taken at surgery. The genes are TRBV7-2 and TRBJ2-1; TRBD1 agrees at 7 bases. CDR3: CASSRQGTDNEQFF. In nucleotides, the CDR3 is TGTGCCAGCAGCCGACAGGGAACTGACAATGAGCAGTTCTTC.